These 18 T cell receptor beta chains came from one sample sequenced in a study of blood T cell repertoires in COVID-19. Only in-frame clones appear in the TCRdb table, and some are missing; sequencing was by immunoSEQ multiplex PCR. The sample yields 190,000 or so clones, 85% to 95% seen once. Sequencing was carried out using peripheral blood. These receptors were collected from a man aged 25 to 45 with COVID-19, enrolled during active disease.

This clone was seen just once. The CDR3 region is CASSYPGEAFF. The CDR3 DNA reads TGTGCCAGCAGCTACCCCGGGGAAGCTTTCTTT. The chain carries TRBV7-9 and TRBJ1-1, with D unclear. Trimming removed 4 bases at V and 8 bases at J, with 8 bases between. The CDR3 is 11 amino acids. Germline CDR1 reads SEHNR; CDR2 reads FQNEAQ (reference sequence).

A remark on this clone: Within the sample, other DNA sequences also encode this same CDR3. The rearrangement joins TRBV29-1 to TRBJ2-3; 10 bases are a match to TRBD1. Unmatched junction bases numbered 5, after V lost 4 bases and J lost 4 bases. This CDR3 region has 14 residues. CDR1 and CDR2 (germline): SQVTM, ANQGSEA. The CDR3 here is CSVGGTGVSDTQYF. The CDR3 DNA sequence: TGCAGCGTTGGGGGGACAGGGGTTTCAGATACGCAGTATTTT.

The V call is TRBV19, the J call TRBJ2-2; D gene uncertain. This CDR3 is built from 13 residues. Trimming took 3 bases from V and 7 from J, leaving 9 bases between them. Germline V lookup: CDR1 LNHDA, CDR2 SQIVND (reference sequence). The CDR3 here is CASSMATIGELFF. CDR3 DNA: TGTGCCAGTAGTATGGCTACTATCGGGGAGCTGTTTTTT.

The V call is TRBV27, the J call TRBJ2-5; 8 bases agree with TRBD1. Trimming cost V 5 bases and J 5 bases; bases outside gene matches: 10. Germline V lookup: CDR1 MNHEY, CDR2 SMNVEV (reference sequence). The CDR3 spans 15 residues. CDR3 bases: TGTGCCAGCAGTGGGATCCAGGGGGCCGATGAGACCCAGTACTTC. Its translation: CASSGIQGADETQYF.

This rearrangement joins TRBV2 to TRBJ2-7; possible D gene TRBD1, 7 bases. CDR1 SNHLY and CDR2 FYNNEI come from the germline V gene. The CDR3 is 12 amino acids. Between the trimmed V and J ends, which lost 10 bases and 1 base, there was a span of 11 bases. In DNA form, the CDR3 reads TGTGCCACGGAGGGACAGTCCTACGAGCAGTACTTC. Protein product: CATEGQSYEQYF.

This CDR3 reads CASSHSTEQYF. CDR3 in DNA: TGTGCCAGCAGCCATTCTACCGAGCAGTACTTC. This sequence joins TRBV3-1 (or the pseudogene TRBV3-2) and TRBJ2-7; D unclear. V gave up 3 bases and J gave up 6 bases, with 6 bases separating them. The CDR3 extends over 11 amino acids. CDR1 LGHDT and CDR2 YNNKEL come from the germline V gene (reference sequence).

This sequence joins TRBV12-3 or TRBV12-4 and TRBJ1-2; D gene uncertain. The CDR3 has 12 residues. V lost 5 bases to trimming and J lost 7 bases, with 11 bases between them. Here the CDR3 DNA reads TGTGCCAGCAGTCAAAATTCCGGTGGCTACACCTTC. Protein: CASSQNSGGYTF.

This clone was seen just once. V is TRBV28 and J is TRBJ1-4, with a weak D call TRBD1 (6 bases). CDR1 is MDHEN, CDR2 SYDVKM, per germline. This CDR3 has 15 residues. Trimming left V 8 bases short and J 0 bases short, with 13 bases between. The CDR3 DNA sequence: TGTGCCAGCGGGGGGGCCGCTGCAACTAATGAAAAACTGTTTTTT. It encodes CASGGAAATNEKLFF.

The genes are TRBV5-1 and TRBJ2-3, with 12 bases aligning to TRBD2. V was pared by 4 bases and J by 3 bases, with 18 bases of the junction left unmatched. Germline V lookup: CDR1 SGHRS, CDR2 YFSETQ. The CDR3 has 20 residues. CDR3 DNA: TGCGCCAGCAGCCCGGCCACTAGCGGGGGGTTTGGTATAAGGACAGATACGCAGTATTTT. Encoded protein: CASSPATSGGFGIRTDTQYF.

DNA of the CDR3: TGTGCCAGCAGCGGGGGGGACGGTGAAGCTTTCTTT. Translated: CASSGGDGEAFF. The chain combines TRBV9 with TRBJ1-1; D might be TRBD1 (5 bases). Germline V gene sequence: CDR1 SGDLS, CDR2 YYNGEE. CDR3 length: 12 amino acids. Trimming removed 3 bases from V and 7 bases from J, with 10 bases in between.

Here the CDR3 reads CASSYQGQGRSGANVLTF. CDR3 coding DNA: TGCGCCAGCAGCTACCAAGGACAGGGGAGATCTGGGGCCAACGTCCTGACTTTC. V and J are TRBV5-1 and TRBJ2-6, with 9 bases fitting TRBD1. The CDR3 length is 18 residues. From germline, CDR1 is SGHRS and CDR2 YFSETQ. After removal of 3 bases from V and 1 base from J, the junction contained 8 bases not matched to a gene.

V and J are TRBV5-1 and TRBJ2-2; D is possibly TRBD2 (6 bases). The V and J ends lost 6 bases and 4 bases respectively, with 19 bases between them. Germline lookup yields CDR1 SGHRS and CDR2 YFSETQ. The CDR3 extends over 16 amino acids. The CDR3 DNA sequence: TGCGCCAGCACCTCTAGCGTCCCCCGGAGCACCGGGGAGCTGTTTTTT. Its translation is CASTSSVPRSTGELFF.

A note on this clone: The same CDR3 is also encoded by other DNA sequences in this sample. V usage is TRBV6-5 and J usage is TRBJ1-1, with 7 bases fitting TRBD1. The CDR3 totals 15 residues. Germline-derived CDR1 and CDR2 are MNHEY and SVGAGI. The V and J ends lost 0 bases and 4 bases, in that order; junction bases with no gene match: 5. CDR3 residues: CASSYSDRVGTEAFF. The CDR3 nucleotides are TGTGCCAGCAGTTACTCTGACAGGGTGGGCACTGAAGCTTTCTTT.

The V and J genes are TRBV6-5 and TRBJ1-1, with D perhaps matching TRBD1 (5 bases). Germline assignment: CDR1 MNHEY and CDR2 SVGAGI. The CDR3 length is 14 residues. With 6 bases removed from V and 1 base from J, the gap between germline ends came to 12 bases. The CDR3 region is CASSLQVQNTEAFF. CDR3 nucleotide sequence: TGTGCCAGCAGCCTACAGGTCCAGAACACTGAAGCTTTCTTT.

This chain uses TRBV4-1 with TRBJ2-7, with a weak D call TRBD1 (5 bases). Per germline, CDR1 MGHRA and CDR2 YSYEKL. CDR3 length equals 17 residues. Between the trimmed V and J ends, which lost 0 bases and 2 bases, there was a span of 17 bases. The CDR3 is CASSQDHLAGMTYEQYF. In DNA form, the CDR3 reads TGCGCCAGCAGCCAAGATCATCTGGCAGGGATGACCTACGAGCAGTACTTC.

This clone was seen once. J is TRBJ1-5 and V is TRBV19; D is possibly TRBD1 (5 bases). Trimming left V 7 bases short and J 0 bases short, with 13 bases between. Germline V lookup: CDR1 LNHDA, CDR2 SQIVND (reference sequence). The CDR3 sequence is 15 residues long. For the CDR3, the DNA is TGTGCCAGTAAGGGGTCAGGAAATAGCAATCAGCCCCAGCATTTT. It is translated as CASKGSGNSNQPQHF. Looking up the rest from reference TRBV19 and TRBJ1-5 gives the full variable domain: DGGITQSPKYLFRKEGQNVTLSCEQNLNHDAMYWYRQDPGQGLRLIYYSQIVNDFQKGDIAEGYSVSREKKESFPLTVTSAQKNPTAFYLCASKGSGNSNQPQHFGDGTRLSIL.

CDR3 bases: TGTGCTAGTGGTTTCAGGGGGAGCAATCAGCCCCAGCATTTT. Protein: CASGFRGSNQPQHF. The chain has TRBV12-5 and TRBJ1-5; 7 bases map to TRBD1. The V and J ends lost 3 bases and 1 base, in that order; junction bases with no gene match: 0. The CDR3 length is 14 residues. CDR1 is LGHNT and CDR2 is FRNRAP in the germline V gene.

The chain employs TRBV7-9 and TRBJ2-7; the match to TRBD2 covers 13 bases. V was pared by 5 bases and J by 7 bases, with 2 bases of the junction left unmatched. Looked up from germline, CDR1 is SEHNR and CDR2 is FQNEAQ (reference sequence). The CDR3 is 13 residues long. The DNA of the CDR3 is TGTGCCAGCAGCATGACTAGCGGGGGGGAGCAGTACTTC. Protein sequence: CASSMTSGGEQYF.